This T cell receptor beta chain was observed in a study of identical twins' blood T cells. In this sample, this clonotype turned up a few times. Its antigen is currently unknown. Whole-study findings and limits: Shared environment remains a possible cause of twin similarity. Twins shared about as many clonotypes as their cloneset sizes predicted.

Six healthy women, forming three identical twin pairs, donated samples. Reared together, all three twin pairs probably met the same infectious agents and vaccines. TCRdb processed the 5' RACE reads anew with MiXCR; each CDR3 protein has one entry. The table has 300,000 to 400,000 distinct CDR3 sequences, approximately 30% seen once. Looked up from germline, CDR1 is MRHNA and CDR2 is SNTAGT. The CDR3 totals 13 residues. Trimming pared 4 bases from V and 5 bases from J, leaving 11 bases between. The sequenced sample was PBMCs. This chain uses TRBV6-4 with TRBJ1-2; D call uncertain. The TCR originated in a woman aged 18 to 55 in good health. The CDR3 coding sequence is TGTGCCAGCAGTGCCCACCCGCGGTATGGCTACACCTTC. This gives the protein CASSAHPRYGYTF.